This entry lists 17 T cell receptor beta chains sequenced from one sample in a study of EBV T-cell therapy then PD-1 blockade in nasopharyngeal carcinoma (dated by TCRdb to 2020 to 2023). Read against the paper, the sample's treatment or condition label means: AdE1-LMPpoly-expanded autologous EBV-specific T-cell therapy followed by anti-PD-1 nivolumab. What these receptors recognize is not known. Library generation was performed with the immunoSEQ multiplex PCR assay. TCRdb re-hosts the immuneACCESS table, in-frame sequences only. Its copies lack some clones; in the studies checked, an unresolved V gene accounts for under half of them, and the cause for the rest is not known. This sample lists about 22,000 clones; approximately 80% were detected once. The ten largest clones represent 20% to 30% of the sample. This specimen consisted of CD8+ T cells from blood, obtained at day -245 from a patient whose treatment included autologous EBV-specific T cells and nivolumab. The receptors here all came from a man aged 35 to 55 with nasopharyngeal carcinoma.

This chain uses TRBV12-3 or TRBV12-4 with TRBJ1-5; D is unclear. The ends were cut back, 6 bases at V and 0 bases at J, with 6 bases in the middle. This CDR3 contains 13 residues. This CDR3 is CASRYGSNQPQHF. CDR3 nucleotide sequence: TGTGCCAGCAGGTATGGTAGCAATCAGCCCCAGCATTTT.

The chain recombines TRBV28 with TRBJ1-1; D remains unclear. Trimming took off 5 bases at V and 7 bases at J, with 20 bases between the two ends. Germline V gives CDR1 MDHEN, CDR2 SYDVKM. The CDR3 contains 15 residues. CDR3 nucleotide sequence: TGTGCCAGCAGTACGGGCCAAGAACTGCGGAGTGAAGCTTTCTTT. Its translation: CASSTGQELRSEAFF. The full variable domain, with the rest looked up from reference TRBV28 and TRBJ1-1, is DVKVTQSSRYLVKRTGEKVFLECVQDMDHENMFWYRQDPGLGLRLIYFSYDVKMKEKGDIPEGYSVSREKKERFSLILESASTNQTSMYLCASSTGQELRSEAFFGQGTRLTVV.

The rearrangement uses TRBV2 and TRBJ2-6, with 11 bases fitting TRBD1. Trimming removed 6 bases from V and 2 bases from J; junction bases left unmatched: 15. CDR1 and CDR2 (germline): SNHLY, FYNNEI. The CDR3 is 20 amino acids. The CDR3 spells CASRTYNAGTGGPGANVLTF. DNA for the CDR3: TGTGCCAGCAGGACCTATAATGCCGGGACAGGGGGTCCTGGGGCCAACGTCCTGACTTTC.

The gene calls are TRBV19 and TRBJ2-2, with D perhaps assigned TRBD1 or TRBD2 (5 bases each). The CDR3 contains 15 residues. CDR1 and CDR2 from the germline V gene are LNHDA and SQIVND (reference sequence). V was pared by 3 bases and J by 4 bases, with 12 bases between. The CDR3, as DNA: TGTGCCAGTAGTATTGCAGGGAGTGGCACCGGGGAGCTGTTTTTT. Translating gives CASSIAGSGTGELFF.

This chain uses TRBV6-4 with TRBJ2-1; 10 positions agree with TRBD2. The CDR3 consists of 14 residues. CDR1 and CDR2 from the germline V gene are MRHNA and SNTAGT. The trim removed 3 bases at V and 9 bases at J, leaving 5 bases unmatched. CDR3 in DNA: TGTGCCAGCAGTGATGACGGGACTAGCGCTGAGCAGTTCTTC. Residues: CASSDDGTSAEQFF.

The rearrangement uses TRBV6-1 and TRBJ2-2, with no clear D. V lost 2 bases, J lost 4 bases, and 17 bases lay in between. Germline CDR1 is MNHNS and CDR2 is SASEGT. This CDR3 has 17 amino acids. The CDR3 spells CASSEYSARPGTGELFF. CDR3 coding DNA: TGTGCCAGCAGTGAATACTCGGCCCGGCCGGGCACCGGGGAGCTGTTTTTT.

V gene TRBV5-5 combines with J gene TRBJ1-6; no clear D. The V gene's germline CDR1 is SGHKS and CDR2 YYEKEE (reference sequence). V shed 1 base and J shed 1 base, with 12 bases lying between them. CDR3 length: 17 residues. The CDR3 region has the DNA TGTGCCAGCAGCTTGATGCCCCCAGGATCCTATAATTCACCCCTCCACTTT. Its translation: CASSLMPPGSYNSPLHF.

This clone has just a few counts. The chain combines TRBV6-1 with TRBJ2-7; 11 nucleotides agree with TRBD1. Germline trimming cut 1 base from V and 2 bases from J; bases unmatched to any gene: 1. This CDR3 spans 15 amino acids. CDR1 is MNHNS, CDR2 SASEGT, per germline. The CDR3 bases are TGTGCCAGCAGTGAAGGGACAGGGGGCCCCTACGAGCAGTACTTC. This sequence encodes CASSEGTGGPYEQYF.

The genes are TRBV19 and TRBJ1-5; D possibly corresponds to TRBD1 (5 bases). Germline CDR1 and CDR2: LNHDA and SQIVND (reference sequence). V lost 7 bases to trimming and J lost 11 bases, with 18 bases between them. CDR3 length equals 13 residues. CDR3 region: CASITGEKPSQHF. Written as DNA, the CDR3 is TGTGCCAGTATTACGGGGGAGAAACCATCCCAGCATTTT.

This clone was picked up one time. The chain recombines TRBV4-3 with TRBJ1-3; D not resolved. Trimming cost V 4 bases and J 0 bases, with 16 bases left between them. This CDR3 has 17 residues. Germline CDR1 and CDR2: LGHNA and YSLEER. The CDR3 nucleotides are TGCGCCAGCAGCCCGGGCTATGGTTCCGTCTCTGGAAACACCATATATTTT. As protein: CASSPGYGSVSGNTIYF.

The DNA of the CDR3 is TGTGCCAGCAGTGACTCGGAGGAGGGAAAGGAGCAGTTCTTC. As protein: CASSDSEEGKEQFF. V and J are TRBV6-4 and TRBJ2-1; a possible D gene is TRBD2 (6 bases). Germline-derived CDR1 and CDR2 are MRHNA and SNTAGT. V dropped 0 bases and J dropped 10 bases, with 13 bases sitting between them. This CDR3 is 14 amino acids long.

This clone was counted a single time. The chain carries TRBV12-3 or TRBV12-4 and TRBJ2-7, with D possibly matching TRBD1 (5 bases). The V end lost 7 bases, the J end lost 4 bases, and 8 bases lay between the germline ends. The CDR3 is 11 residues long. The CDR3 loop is CASKDSYEQYF. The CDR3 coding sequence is TGTGCCAGCAAAGACAGTTACGAGCAGTACTTC.

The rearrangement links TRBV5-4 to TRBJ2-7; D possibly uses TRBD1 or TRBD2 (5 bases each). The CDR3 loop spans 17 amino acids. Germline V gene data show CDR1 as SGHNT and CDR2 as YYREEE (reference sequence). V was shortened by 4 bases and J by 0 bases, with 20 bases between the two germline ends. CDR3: CASSGGGWGSSSYEQYF. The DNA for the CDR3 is TGTGCCAGCAGCGGGGGTGGTTGGGGGTCGAGCTCCTACGAGCAGTACTTC.

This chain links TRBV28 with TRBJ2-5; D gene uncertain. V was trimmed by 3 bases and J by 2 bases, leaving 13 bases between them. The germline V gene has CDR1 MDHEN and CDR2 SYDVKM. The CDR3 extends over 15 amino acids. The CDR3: CASSFLLNDQETQYF. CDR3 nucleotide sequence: TGTGCCAGCAGTTTTTTATTAAATGATCAAGAGACCCAGTACTTC.

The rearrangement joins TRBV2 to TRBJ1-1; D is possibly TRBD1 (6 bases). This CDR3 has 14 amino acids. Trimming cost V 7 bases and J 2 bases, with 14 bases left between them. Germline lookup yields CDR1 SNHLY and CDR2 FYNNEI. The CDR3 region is CASNRLGGNTEAFF. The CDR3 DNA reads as TGTGCCAGCAATCGACTGGGGGGCAACACTGAAGCTTTCTTT.

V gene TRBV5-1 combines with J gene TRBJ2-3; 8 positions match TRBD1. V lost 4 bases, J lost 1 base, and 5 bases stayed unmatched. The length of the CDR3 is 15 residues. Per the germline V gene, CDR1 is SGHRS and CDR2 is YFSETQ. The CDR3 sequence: CASSPWTGRTDTQYF. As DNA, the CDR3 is TGCGCCAGCAGCCCGTGGACAGGGCGCACAGATACGCAGTATTTT.

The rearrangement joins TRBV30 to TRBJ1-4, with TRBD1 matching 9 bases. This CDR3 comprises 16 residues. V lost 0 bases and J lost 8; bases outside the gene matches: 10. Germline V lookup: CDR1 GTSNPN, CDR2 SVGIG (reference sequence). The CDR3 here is CAWSVWGQGDEEKLFF. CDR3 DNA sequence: TGTGCCTGGAGTGTATGGGGACAGGGAGATGAAGAAAAACTGTTTTTT. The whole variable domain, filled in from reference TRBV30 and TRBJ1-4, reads SQTIHQWPATLVQPVGSPLSLECTVEGTSNPNLYWYRQAAGRGLQLLFYSVGIGQISSEVPQNLSASRPQDRQFILSSKKLLLSDSGFYLCAWSVWGQGDEEKLFFGSGTQLSVL.